The 3 T cell receptor beta chains reported below all come from one sample, sequenced in a study of T cells in Graves' hyperthyroidism and ophthalmopathy. RNA transcripts were the template for amplifying TCR beta CDR3 regions. First-round RT-PCR targeting the TCR CDR3 was performed with the HTBI primer set. TCRdb re-analysed the multiplex PCR reads in MiXCR, keeping a single row per CDR3 protein. The sample lists some 800,000 distinct CDR3 sequences, around 39% seen once, with more than 7% in the top ten. Sequences were obtained from blood. The receptors come from a man between 18 and 29 years old with Graves' hyperthyroidism.

This clonotype occurred many times. The rearrangement uses TRBV20-1 and TRBJ2-7, with D tentatively TRBD1 or TRBD2 (6 bases each). The CDR3 runs to 12 residues. V lost 5 bases, J lost 5 bases, and 13 bases lay in between. From germline, CDR1 is DFQATT and CDR2 SNEGSKA (reference sequence). The CDR3 sequence: CSAGGRSNEQYF. In nucleotides, the CDR3 is TGCAGTGCTGGGGGGCGAAGCAACGAGCAGTACTTC.

The chain recombines TRBV7-2 with TRBJ1-3; the D gene is possibly TRBD1 (6 bases). The CDR3 contains 13 residues. Germline V CDR1 and CDR2: SGHTA, FQGNSA. V lost 5 bases and J 7 bases, leaving 12 bases between the germline ends. This chain's CDR3 is CASSPIGGNTIYF. The CDR3 coding sequence is TGTGCCAGCAGCCCAATAGGGGGGAACACCATATATTTT.

On this clonotype: Lacking the conserved final phenylalanine or tryptophan, this CDR3 likely reflects a read error. This chain connects TRBV10-3 to TRBJ1-1; TRBD1 matches 10 bases. After removal of 10 bases from V and 5 bases from J, the junction contained 4 bases not matched to a gene. Germline values: CDR1 ENHRY, CDR2 SYGVKD. The length of the CDR3 is 12 residues. The chain's CDR3 is CATTGQGTEAFL. CDR3 coding DNA: TGTGCCACTACGGGACAGGGGACTGAAGCTTTCCTT.